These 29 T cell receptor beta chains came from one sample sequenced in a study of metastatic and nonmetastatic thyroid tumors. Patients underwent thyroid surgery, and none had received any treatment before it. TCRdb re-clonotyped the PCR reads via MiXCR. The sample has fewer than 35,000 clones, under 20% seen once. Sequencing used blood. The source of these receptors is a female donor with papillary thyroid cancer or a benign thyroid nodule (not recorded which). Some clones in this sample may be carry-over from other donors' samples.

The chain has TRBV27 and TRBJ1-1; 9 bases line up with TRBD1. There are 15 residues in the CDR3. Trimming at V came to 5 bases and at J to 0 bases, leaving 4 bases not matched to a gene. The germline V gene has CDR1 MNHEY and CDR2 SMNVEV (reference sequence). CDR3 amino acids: CASSEQGAVNTEAFF. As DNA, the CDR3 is TGTGCCAGCAGTGAACAGGGGGCCGTGAACACTGAAGCTTTCTTT.

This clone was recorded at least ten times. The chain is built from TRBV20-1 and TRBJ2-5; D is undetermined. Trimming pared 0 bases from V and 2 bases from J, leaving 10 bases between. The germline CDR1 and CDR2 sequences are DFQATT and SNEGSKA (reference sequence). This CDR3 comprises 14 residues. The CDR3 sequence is CSARDLTLQETQYF. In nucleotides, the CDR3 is TGCAGTGCTAGAGATTTGACACTTCAAGAGACCCAGTACTTC.

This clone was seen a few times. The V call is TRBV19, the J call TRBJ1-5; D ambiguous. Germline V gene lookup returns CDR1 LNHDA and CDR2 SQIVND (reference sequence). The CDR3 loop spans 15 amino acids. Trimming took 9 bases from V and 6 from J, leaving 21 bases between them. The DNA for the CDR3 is TGTGCCAGAACGGCCCGGGAGGGAGGCCGTCAGCCCCAGCATTTT. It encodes CARTAREGGRQPQHF.

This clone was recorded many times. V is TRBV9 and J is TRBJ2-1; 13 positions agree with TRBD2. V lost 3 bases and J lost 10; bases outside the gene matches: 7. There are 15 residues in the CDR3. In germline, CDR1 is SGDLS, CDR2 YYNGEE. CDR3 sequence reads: CASSGGTSGTREQFF. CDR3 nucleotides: TGTGCCAGCAGCGGGGGGACTAGCGGGACCCGGGAGCAGTTCTTC.

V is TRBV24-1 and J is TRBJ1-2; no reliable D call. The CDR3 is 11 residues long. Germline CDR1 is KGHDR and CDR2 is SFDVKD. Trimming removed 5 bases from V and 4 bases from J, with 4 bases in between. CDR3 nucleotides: TGTGCCACCAGTGGGGGCTATGGCTACACCTTC. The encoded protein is CATSGGYGYTF.

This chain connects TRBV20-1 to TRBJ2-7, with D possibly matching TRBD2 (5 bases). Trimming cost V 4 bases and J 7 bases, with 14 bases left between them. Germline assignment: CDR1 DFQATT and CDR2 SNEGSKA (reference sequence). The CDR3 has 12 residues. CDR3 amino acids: CSAIDEAVEQYF. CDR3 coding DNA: TGCAGTGCTATAGACGAAGCGGTAGAGCAGTACTTC.

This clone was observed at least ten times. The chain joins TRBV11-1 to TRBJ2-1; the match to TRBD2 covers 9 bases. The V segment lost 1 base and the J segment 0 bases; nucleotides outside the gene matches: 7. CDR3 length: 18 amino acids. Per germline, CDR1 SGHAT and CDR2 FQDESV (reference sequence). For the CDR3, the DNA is TGTGCCAGCAGCTTAGGCGCTGCTAGCGGGATCTCCTACAATGAGCAGTTCTTC. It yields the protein CASSLGAASGISYNEQFF.

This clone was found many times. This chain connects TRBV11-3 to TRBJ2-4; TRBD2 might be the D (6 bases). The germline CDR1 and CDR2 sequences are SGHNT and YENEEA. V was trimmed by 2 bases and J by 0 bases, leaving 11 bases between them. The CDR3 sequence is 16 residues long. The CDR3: CASSLLASRAKNIQYF. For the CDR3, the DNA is TGTGCCAGCAGCTTACTAGCGAGTAGAGCCAAAAACATTCAGTACTTC.

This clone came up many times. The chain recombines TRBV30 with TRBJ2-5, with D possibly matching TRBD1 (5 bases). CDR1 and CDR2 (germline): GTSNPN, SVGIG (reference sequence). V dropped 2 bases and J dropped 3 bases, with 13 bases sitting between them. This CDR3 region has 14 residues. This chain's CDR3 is CAWSWGLGKETQYF. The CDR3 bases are TGTGCCTGGAGTTGGGGCTTGGGAAAAGAGACCCAGTACTTC.

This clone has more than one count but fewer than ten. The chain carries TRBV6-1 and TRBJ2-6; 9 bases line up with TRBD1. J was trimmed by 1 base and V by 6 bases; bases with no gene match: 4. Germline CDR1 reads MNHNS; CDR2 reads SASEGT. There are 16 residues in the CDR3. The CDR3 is CASSGQGSSGANVLTF. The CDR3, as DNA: TGTGCCAGCAGCGGACAGGGGAGTTCTGGGGCCAACGTCCTGACTTTC.

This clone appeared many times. For the CDR3, the DNA is TGTGCCAGCCCCAAAGATCCGGGACTAGCGGCCACAGATACGCAGTATTTT. Amino acids: CASPKDPGLAATDTQYF. The genes are TRBV11-1 and TRBJ2-3, with 11 nucleotides matching TRBD2. The CDR3 runs 17 residues. Looked up from germline, CDR1 is SGHAT and CDR2 is FQDESV (reference sequence). The ends lost 8 bases at V and 2 bases at J; junction bases unmatched: 12. The entire variable domain, with the rest obtained from reference TRBV11-1 and TRBJ2-3, is as follows: EAEVAQSPRYKITEKSQAVAFWCDPISGHATLYWYRQILGQGPELLVQFQDESVVDDSQLPKDRFSAERLKGVDSTLKIQPAELGDSAMYLCASPKDPGLAATDTQYFGPGTRLTVL.

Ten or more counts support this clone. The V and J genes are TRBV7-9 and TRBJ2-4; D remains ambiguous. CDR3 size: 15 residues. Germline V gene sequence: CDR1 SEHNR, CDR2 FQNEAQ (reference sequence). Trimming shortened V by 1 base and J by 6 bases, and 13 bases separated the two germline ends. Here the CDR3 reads CASSLVSGDRNIQYF. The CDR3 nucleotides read TGTGCCAGCAGCTTAGTGTCTGGGGATAGAAACATTCAGTACTTC.

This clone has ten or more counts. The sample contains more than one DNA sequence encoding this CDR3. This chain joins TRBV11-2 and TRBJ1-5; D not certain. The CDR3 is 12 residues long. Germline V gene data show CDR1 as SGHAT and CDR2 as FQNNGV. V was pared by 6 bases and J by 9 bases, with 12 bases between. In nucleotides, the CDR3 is TGTGCCAGCAGTTCCCTCTTTGGGCCCCAGCATTTT. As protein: CASSSLFGPQHF.

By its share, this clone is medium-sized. CDR3 loop: CASSFLAGEDEQYF. In DNA form, the CDR3 reads TGTGCCAGCAGTTTTTTAGCGGGAGAGGACGAGCAGTACTTC. The V gene is TRBV27, the J gene TRBJ2-7; 9 nucleotides line up with TRBD2. The V gene end was trimmed by 3 bases and the J gene end by 5 bases; junction bases not matched to a gene: 5. Germline V CDR1 and CDR2: MNHEY, SMNVEV (reference sequence). The CDR3 contains 14 residues.

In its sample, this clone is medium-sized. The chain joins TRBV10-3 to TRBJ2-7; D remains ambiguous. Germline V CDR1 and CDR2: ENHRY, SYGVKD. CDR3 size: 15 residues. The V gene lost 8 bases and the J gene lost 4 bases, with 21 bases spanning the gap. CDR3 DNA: TGTGCCATCCAAGAAAAGTCTGGGCCTCTATACGAGCAGTACTTC. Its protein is CAIQEKSGPLYEQYF.

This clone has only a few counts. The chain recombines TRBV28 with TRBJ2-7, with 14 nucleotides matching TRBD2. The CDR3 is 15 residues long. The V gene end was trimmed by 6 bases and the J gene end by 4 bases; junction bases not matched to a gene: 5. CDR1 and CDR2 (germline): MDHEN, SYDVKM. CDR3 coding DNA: TGTGCCAGCAGCTCTGGGACTAGCGGGAGTTACGAGCAGTACGTC. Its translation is CASSSGTSGSYEQYV.

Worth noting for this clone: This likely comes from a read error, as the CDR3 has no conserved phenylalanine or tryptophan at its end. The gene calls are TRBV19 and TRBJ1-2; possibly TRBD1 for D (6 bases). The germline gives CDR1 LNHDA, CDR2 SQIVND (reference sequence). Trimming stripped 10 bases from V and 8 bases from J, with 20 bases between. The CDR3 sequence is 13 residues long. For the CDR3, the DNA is TGTGCCACTACCGGACAGCCTTTGGGAGGCTACACCTAC. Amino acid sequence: CATTGQPLGGYTY.

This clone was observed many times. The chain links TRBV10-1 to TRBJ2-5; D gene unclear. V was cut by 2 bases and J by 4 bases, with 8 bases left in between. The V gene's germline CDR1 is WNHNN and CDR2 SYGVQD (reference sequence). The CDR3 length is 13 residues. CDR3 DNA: TGCGCCAGCAGTGAGCAGTCTCGAGAGACCCAGTACTTC. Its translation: CASSEQSRETQYF.

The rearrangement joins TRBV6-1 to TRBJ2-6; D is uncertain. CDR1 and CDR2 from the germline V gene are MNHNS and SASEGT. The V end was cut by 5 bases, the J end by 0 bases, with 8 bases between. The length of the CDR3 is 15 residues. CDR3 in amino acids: CASSHRASGANVLTF. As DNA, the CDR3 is TGTGCCAGCAGTCACCGCGCCTCTGGGGCCAACGTCCTGACTTTC.

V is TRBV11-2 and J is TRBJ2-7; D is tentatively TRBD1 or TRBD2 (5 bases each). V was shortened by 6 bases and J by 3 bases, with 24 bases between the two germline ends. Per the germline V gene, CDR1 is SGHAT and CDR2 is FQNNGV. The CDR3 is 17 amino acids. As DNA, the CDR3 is TGTGCCAGCAGTCTACAGTGTGGGGCTAGCATAAACTACGAGCAGTACTTC. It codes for CASSLQCGASINYEQYF.

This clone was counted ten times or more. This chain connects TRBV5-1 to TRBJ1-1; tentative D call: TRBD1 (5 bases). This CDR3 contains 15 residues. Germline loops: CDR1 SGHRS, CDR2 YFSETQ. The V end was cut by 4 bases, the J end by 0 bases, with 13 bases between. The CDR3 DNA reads TGCGCCAGCAGCGCCTACACAGGTTTGAACACTGAAGCTTTCTTT. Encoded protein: CASSAYTGLNTEAFF.

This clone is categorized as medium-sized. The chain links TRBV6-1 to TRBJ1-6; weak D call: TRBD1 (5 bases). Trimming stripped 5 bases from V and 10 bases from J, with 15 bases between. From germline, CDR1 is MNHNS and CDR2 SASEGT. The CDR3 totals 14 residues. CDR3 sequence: CASSREGLRSPLHF. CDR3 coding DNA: TGTGCCAGCAGTCGAGAGGGGCTAAGATCACCCCTCCACTTT.

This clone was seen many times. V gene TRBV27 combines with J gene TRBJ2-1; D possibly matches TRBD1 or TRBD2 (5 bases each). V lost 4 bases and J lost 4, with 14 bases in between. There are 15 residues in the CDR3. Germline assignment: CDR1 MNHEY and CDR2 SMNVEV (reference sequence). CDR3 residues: CASSSSPGAYNEQFF. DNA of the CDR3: TGTGCCAGCAGTTCTTCACCCGGGGCGTACAATGAGCAGTTCTTC.

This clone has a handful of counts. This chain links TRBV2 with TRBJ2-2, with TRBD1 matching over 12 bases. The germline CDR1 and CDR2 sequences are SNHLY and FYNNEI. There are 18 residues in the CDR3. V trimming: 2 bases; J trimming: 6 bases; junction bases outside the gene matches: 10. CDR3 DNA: TGTGCCAGCAGTGAAAGGGTGTGGGGACAGGGGGCGTCCGGGGAGCTGTTTTTT. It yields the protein CASSERVWGQGASGELFF.

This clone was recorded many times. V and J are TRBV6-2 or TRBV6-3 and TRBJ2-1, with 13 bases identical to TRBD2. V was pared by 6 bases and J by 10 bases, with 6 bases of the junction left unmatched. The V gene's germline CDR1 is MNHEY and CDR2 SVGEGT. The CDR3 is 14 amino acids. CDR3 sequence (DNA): TGTGCCAGCAGGTTACTAGCGGGGGGGATGGAGCAGTTCTTC. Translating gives CASRLLAGGMEQFF.

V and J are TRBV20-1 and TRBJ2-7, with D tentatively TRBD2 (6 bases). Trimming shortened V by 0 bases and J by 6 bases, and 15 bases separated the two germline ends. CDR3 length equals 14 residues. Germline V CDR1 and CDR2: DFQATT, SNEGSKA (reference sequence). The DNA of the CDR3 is TGCAGTGCTAGAGATGTGGACTACCTACCCGAGCAGTACTTC. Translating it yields CSARDVDYLPEQYF.

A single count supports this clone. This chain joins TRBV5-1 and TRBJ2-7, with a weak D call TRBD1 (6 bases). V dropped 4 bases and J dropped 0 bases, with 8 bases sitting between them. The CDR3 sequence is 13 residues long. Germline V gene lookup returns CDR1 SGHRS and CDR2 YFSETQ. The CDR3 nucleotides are TGCGCCAGCAGCAGGACAGCCTCCTACGAGCAGTACTTC. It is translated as CASSRTASYEQYF.

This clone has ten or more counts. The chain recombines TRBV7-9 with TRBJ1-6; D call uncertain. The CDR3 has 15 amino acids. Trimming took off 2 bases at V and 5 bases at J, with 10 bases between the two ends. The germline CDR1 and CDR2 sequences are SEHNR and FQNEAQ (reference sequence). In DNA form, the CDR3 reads TGTGCCAGCAGCTTACCCCTAGGAGATAATTCACCCCTCCACTTT. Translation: CASSLPLGDNSPLHF.

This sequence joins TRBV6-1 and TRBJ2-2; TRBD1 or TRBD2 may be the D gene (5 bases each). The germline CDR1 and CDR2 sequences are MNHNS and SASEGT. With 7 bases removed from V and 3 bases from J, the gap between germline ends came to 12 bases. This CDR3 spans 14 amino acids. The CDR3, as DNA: TGTGCCAGCACCCCCGGGGCCGACACCGGGGAGCTGTTTTTT. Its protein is CASTPGADTGELFF.